Listed below are T cell receptor beta chains from one sample, sequenced in a study of T cell repertoires in ileal Crohn's disease. Libraries were prepared by immunoSEQ multiplex PCR; TCRdb keeps only in-frame clonotypes and omits some of them. There are fewer than 450 clones in the sample; approximately 82% occur only once, and 10% to 15% lies in the top ten. The sample taken for sequencing was ileal tissue. These receptors originate from an adult with Crohn's disease. CDR3s include the opening cysteine and the closing phenylalanine or tryptophan. A D gene is named only where the DNA matches it firmly. Clone sizes are shown as once, few or many counts, or a class when the clone is expanded.

>.|TRBJ1-2|few|TRBV18
CASSRWDGGYTF
TGTGCCAGTTCCCGCTGGGATGGTGGCTACACCTTC
>TRBD2|TRBJ2-5|once|TRBV19
CASSPMTGGYQETQYF
TGTGCCAGTAGTCCTATGACGGGAGGGTACCAAGAGACCCAGTACTTC